This T cell receptor beta chain comes out of a study of blood T cell repertoires in COVID-19 (dated by TCRdb to 2020 to 2022). Describing the broader study: Samples covering the acute and convalescent phases of COVID-19 were provided by collaborators in the United States, Italy and Spain. A de-identified subject ID, COVID-19 status, age in years and sex were almost always included in the sample metadata. Where HLA class I and class II types were available, the types were taken from metadata supplied by the sample provider, not from assay-based typing. The material from the prospective study consisted of cDNA or gDNA derived from T cells, B-cell-depleted T cells, or PBMCs. Samples were obtained from the ongoing ImmuneRACE study (first 160 participants) and from over 1,000 subjects provided by 6 global collaborators. A freely available public database, intended as a resource for researchers studying the immune response to SARS-CoV-2, is where the repertoires were released. The dataset comprised deeply sampled blood TCRbeta repertoires from subjects exposed to, actively infected with, or recovered from COVID-19.

Enrolling through a virtual design, the prospective study's participants ranged in age from roughly 18 to 95 years and lived across 20 to 30 United States geographic areas. In the prospective study, cohorts were assigned on the basis of participant-reported clinical history obtained from a screening survey and a study questionnaire. For ImmuneRACE Cohort 3, a participant was defined as recovered based on two consecutive negative NP/OP PCR tests, clearance by a healthcare professional, or resolution of symptoms. Mobile phlebotomists in the prospective study collected whole blood, serum and a nasopharyngeal or oropharyngeal swab from every participant. Participants in the prospective study had the option to provide additional blood draws and questionnaires over a 2-month period. Before DNA extraction, prospective study blood samples were shipped either frozen or at room temperature. TCRbeta CDR3 regions were amplified from genomic DNA by means of the immunoSEQ Assay, a bias-controlled multiplex PCR. The authors processed their data as follows. The number of nucleated cells in each sample was estimated by amplification of reference gene primers within the assay. To quantify the absolute abundance of each unique TCRbeta CDR3 rearrangement, sequence reads were collapsed and filtered. Productive Simpson clonality was computed per sample as the square root of Simpson's diversity index over productive rearrangements. TCRdb stores this immuneACCESS table with in-frame sequences only. Part of the clones is absent; in the studies checked, under half of the shortfall reflects unresolved V genes, and no reason is known for the rest. That table is the source of V, J and clone size, and D and trimming were worked out from the DNA. For this sample the table gives about 370,000 clones, of which around 91% were detected only once. The ten biggest clones cover approximately 1% of the sample.

V ends up 6 bases short and J 6 bases short, with an unmatched junction base count of 12. The CDR3 measures 15 amino acids from cysteine to phenylalanine. The DNA shown is the 45-base CDR3, in frame from base 1. Taken from the germline V gene, the CDR1 and CDR2 loops are SGHTS and YDEGEE. The table lists this clone with a count of one. What this receptor recognizes is not known. Base-call qualities are not available, and no considerably larger clone is one nucleotide away. Results the study describes overall, beyond this receptor: How much clinical and demographic metadata was included differed by source and by participant, and the metadata was provided uncurated.

This sequence was found in a man aged 18 to 29 who had recovered from COVID-19. The chain is assembled from TRBV5-8 and TRBJ1-1, and TRBD1 matches 9 of the central bases. The sample taken for sequencing was PBMCs or T cells enriched from blood (not recorded which). The encoded CDR3 is CASTTWTGVNAEAFF. Here is the DNA: TGTGCCAGCACCACGTGGACAGGGGTAAATGCTGAAGCTTTCTTT.